This TCR beta chain appears in the sequencing data of a study of CD4+ T cells in melanoma. General study points: In melanoma, neoantigen-specific CD4+ T cells reportedly differed in differentiation state. CD8+ T cell, macrophage and B cell function reportedly correlated with neoantigen-specific CD4+ T cells.

Of note for this clone: What it recognizes is unknown.

Measured with immunoSEQ multiplex PCR; TCRdb has only the in-frame clones, and not every one. The table includes over 130,000 clones, around 90% detected once. The CDR3 runs to 15 residues. The ends lost 0 bases at V and 2 bases at J; junction bases unmatched: 0. The J gene is TRBJ2-1, the V gene TRBV5-3; 9 bases match TRBD2. TRBV5-3 is classed as an ORF, of uncertain function. This TCR came from a human donor with melanoma. CDR3 bases: TGTGCCAGAAGCTTGGGCGGGGGGGCCTACAATGAGCAGTTCTTC. Translating gives CARSLGGGAYNEQFF.